The 9 T cell receptor beta chains in this list originate from one sample, sequenced in a study of beta chain features in type 1 diabetes. Expressed TCRB transcripts were sequenced because the isolated RNA had all been reverse transcribed beforehand. Sequencing used immunoSEQ multiplex PCR; TCRdb keeps in-frame clones, though not all of them. This table holds about 350,000 clones, roughly a fifth found once. The sample taken for sequencing was naive CD4+ T cells from blood. The receptors shown here come from a woman between 18 and 30 years old in good health.

The chain's CDR3 is CALIDGGLNSNQPQHF. The CDR3 DNA is TGTGCCTTGATTGACGGAGGCCTTAATAGCAATCAGCCCCAGCATTTT. V gene TRBV30 combines with J gene TRBJ1-5; D remains ambiguous. The CDR3 contains 16 residues. Germline CDR1 is GTSNPN and CDR2 is SVGIG (reference sequence). V was shortened by 7 bases and J by 0 bases, with 19 bases between the two germline ends.

The chain carries TRBV4-2 and TRBJ2-3, with 10 bases identical to TRBD2. V shed 0 bases and J 1 base; nucleotides not matched to a gene: 4. Per the germline V gene, CDR1 is LGHNA and CDR2 is YNFKEQ. The CDR3 contains 17 residues. The CDR3 loop reads CASSQDMLAGGTDTQYF. In nucleotides, the CDR3 is TGTGCCAGCAGCCAAGATATGCTAGCGGGAGGCACAGATACGCAGTATTTT.

This chain links TRBV6-5 with TRBJ1-6; TRBD1 might be the D (5 bases). Germline V lookup: CDR1 MNHEY, CDR2 SVGAGI. This CDR3 comprises 15 residues. Trimming pared 0 bases from V and 11 bases from J, leaving 14 bases between. The CDR3 loop is CASSYSGTTFTPLHF. As DNA, the CDR3 is TGTGCCAGCAGTTACTCCGGGACTACCTTTACACCCCTCCACTTT.

V usage is TRBV6-1 and J usage is TRBJ2-7; D is unclear. This CDR3 is built from 14 residues. V was shortened by 0 bases and J by 0 bases, with 6 bases between the two germline ends. Germline loops: CDR1 MNHNS, CDR2 SASEGT. CDR3 loop: CASSEAAVSYEQYF. CDR3 nucleotide sequence: TGTGCCAGCAGTGAAGCCGCAGTCTCCTACGAGCAGTACTTC.

In regard to this clone: Different DNA sequences within this sample yield the same CDR3. The chain has TRBV29-1 and TRBJ2-5; 9 nucleotides agree with TRBD1. The V gene end was trimmed by 6 bases and the J gene end by 5 bases; junction bases not matched to a gene: 4. The CDR3 loop spans 12 amino acids. Germline V CDR1 and CDR2: SQVTM, ANQGSEA. CDR3 in amino acids: CSVGTGRETQYF. Written as DNA, the CDR3 is TGCAGCGTCGGGACAGGGCGGGAGACCCAGTACTTC.

The rearrangement links TRBV4-1 to TRBJ2-1; 14 bases fit TRBD2. This CDR3 has 16 amino acids. The germline gives CDR1 MGHRA, CDR2 YSYEKL. Trimming took 1 base from V and 8 from J; bases not matched to a gene: 4. The CDR3 sequence is CASSQGRLAGGHEQFF. CDR3 coding DNA: TGCGCCAGCAGCCAAGGGAGACTAGCGGGGGGGCATGAGCAGTTCTTC.

The rearrangement joins TRBV19 to TRBJ2-7; D possibly corresponds to TRBD2 (6 bases). Germline V gives CDR1 LNHDA, CDR2 SQIVND (reference sequence). The length of the CDR3 is 15 residues. The V gene lost 0 bases and the J gene lost 2 bases, with 11 bases spanning the gap. The CDR3 spells CASSIDAGMAYEQYF. The CDR3 coding sequence is TGTGCCAGTAGTATAGATGCGGGAATGGCCTACGAGCAGTACTTC.

This clone was found once. The chain carries TRBV4-3 and TRBJ2-5, with a possible D match to TRBD2 (6 bases). CDR1 and CDR2 (germline): LGHNA, YSLEER. CDR3 length: 15 residues. V dropped 0 bases and J dropped 7 bases, with 15 bases sitting between them. The DNA of the CDR3 is TGCGCCAGCAGCCAAGACGAGGGGCCCGGGGGGACCCAGTACTTC. Translation: CASSQDEGPGGTQYF.

The rearrangement joins TRBV30 to TRBJ1-4; D possibly corresponds to TRBD1 (5 bases). CDR3 size: 14 residues. CDR1 is GTSNPN and CDR2 is SVGIG in the germline V gene (reference sequence). Trimming left V 4 bases short and J 0 bases short, with 9 bases between. The CDR3 here is CAWTKTATNEKLFF. The CDR3 DNA follows: TGTGCCTGGACAAAGACAGCAACTAATGAAAAACTGTTTTTT.